Listed below are T cell receptor beta chains from one sample, sequenced in a study of blood T cell repertoires in COVID-19. Data came from immunoSEQ multiplex PCR; TCRdb stores just in-frame clones and leaves some out. The sample consists of about 170,000 clones, about 85% of them appearing once. The sequenced material came from peripheral blood. The receptors stem from a man aged 55-75 years who had recovered from COVID-19. Both conserved end residues are part of each CDR3. The D gene is left open where the match is weak. A clone size is listed for some rows: how often the clone was seen (once, few, many), or a class if it is expanded.

size	V	D	J	CDR3
.	TRBV11-2	TRBD2	TRBJ2-1	CASSLGLGGGVYNEQFF
.	TRBV7-2	.	TRBJ2-1	CASSSGRGPYNEQFF
.	TRBV5-1	TRBD1	TRBJ2-5	CASSVGQTDPSEETQYF
once	TRBV12-5	TRBD2	TRBJ2-2	CASGLQGLVIAGELFF
.	TRBV2	TRBD1	TRBJ1-6	CASSHGQGNSPLHF
.	TRBV3-1/TRBV3-2	.	TRBJ2-4	CASSHPGVAKNIQYF
.	TRBV4-3	.	TRBJ2-3	CASSQWYEGTDTQYF
few	TRBV11-2	.	TRBJ1-1	CASSLRQFGTEAFF
.	TRBV6-5	.	TRBJ2-7	CASSTGYEQYF
.	TRBV5-8	.	TRBJ1-6	CASSFEEGYNSPLHF
.	TRBV19	.	TRBJ1-3	CASSISRRDSGNTIYF
.	TRBV7-9	.	TRBJ2-1	CASSFGSIRGSHNEQFF